There are a few counts of the clone carrying this T cell receptor (beta chain). MiXCR, applied by TCRdb to the 5' RACE reads, yields one record per CDR3 protein. The sample holds fewer than 250,000 distinct CDR3 sequences, more than 15% seen once. These data come from a study of identical twins. The V and J ends lost 5 bases and 3 bases respectively, with 10 bases between them. Germline lookup yields CDR1 MNHNS and CDR2 SASEGT. This CDR3 comprises 13 residues. These data were likewise used in another study, on T cells expressing NK-cell markers. From that report: All TCR beta repertoires analysed originated from sorted CD3+CD56+NKG2C+, CD3+CD56+NKG2C- and CD3+CD56-NKG2C+ T cells. Top CD8+ clonotypes included the dominant CD3+CD56+NKG2C+ clonotypes in roughly 6 donors. The CD3+CD56-NKG2C+ fraction of a handful of donors was also led by these clonotypes.

The specimen sequenced was CD8+ T cells sorted from blood. The receptor's source is a woman aged 18-30 years in good health. The V gene is TRBV6-1, the J gene TRBJ1-1; D not certain. Here the CDR3 DNA reads TGTGCCAGCAGTCTTGTGAAGGACACTGAAGCTTTCTTT. As protein: CASSLVKDTEAFF.